The 5 T cell receptor beta chains given below trace back to one sample, sequenced in a study of control samples from healthy donors and cancer patients. Produced via immunoSEQ multiplex PCR; TCRdb's table is partial and in-frame only. Of 100,000 or so clones in the sample, about four fifths were seen once. The sample comprised blood. The receptors originated from a woman in her fifties or sixties in good health.

The J gene is TRBJ1-2, the V gene TRBV11-2, with TRBD1 identical over 7 bases. V lost 5 bases to trimming and J lost 13 bases; unmatched junction nucleotides: 10. From germline, CDR1 is SGHAT and CDR2 FQNNGV. The CDR3 spans 12 residues. The CDR3 sequence: CASSLQTGQVTF. The CDR3 DNA follows: TGTGCCAGCAGCCTACAGACAGGGCAGGTCACCTTC.

This clone has just a few counts. The DNA for the CDR3 is TGTGCCAGCAGCCAACCAACGAGGGGGCCAGGGGGTACTACAGATACGCAGTATTTT. It is translated as CASSQPTRGPGGTTDTQYF. The chain couples TRBV3-1 (or the pseudogene TRBV3-2) to TRBJ2-3; 7 bases map to TRBD1. This CDR3 spans 19 amino acids. V was clipped by 2 bases and J by 3 bases; unmatched bases: 17. Germline V gives CDR1 LGHDT, CDR2 YNNKEL (reference sequence).

This sequence joins TRBV9 and TRBJ1-3; no definite D call. Per germline, CDR1 SGDLS and CDR2 YYNGEE. Trimming left V 0 bases short and J 0 bases short, with 7 bases between. There are 15 residues in the CDR3. In DNA, the CDR3 is TGTGCCAGCAGCGTAGTGCCATACTCTGGAAACACCATATATTTT. This encodes CASSVVPYSGNTIYF.

The chain joins TRBV9 to TRBJ1-6, with 9 bases aligning to TRBD1. Germline assignment: CDR1 SGDLS and CDR2 YYNGEE. V lost 7 bases to trimming and J lost 9 bases; unmatched junction nucleotides: 8. The CDR3 loop spans 14 amino acids. The CDR3 spells CASEPGQGRSPLHF. For the CDR3, the DNA is TGTGCCAGCGAACCGGGACAGGGTCGTTCACCCCTCCACTTT.

As DNA, the CDR3 is TGTGCCAGCAGCTTGGTGGGGGGTGTGGGTGAAGCTTTCTTT. It translates to CASSLVGGVGEAFF. V usage is TRBV5-4 and J usage is TRBJ1-1; TRBD1 might be the D (5 bases). CDR1 is SGHNT and CDR2 is YYREEE in the germline V gene (reference sequence). The V and J ends lost 0 bases and 7 bases respectively, with 13 bases between them. CDR3 length: 14 amino acids.